The 16 T cell receptor beta chains reported below all come from one sample, sequenced in a study of shared clonotypes between healthy human individuals. Clones were read by immunoSEQ multiplex PCR, and TCRdb kept only the in-frame ones, dropping some. The sample holds about 1.1 million clones, around 78% seen once. Sequencing was done on a sample of memory CD4+ T cells from PBMCs. The subset is: CD45RA-negative fraction. These receptors were collected from a man between 18 and 35 years old in good health. Some clones in this sample may be carry-over from other donors' samples.

Regarding this clone: Other DNA sequences from this sample encode an identical CDR3 as well. V is TRBV7-8 and J is TRBJ1-5, with D perhaps TRBD1 (6 bases). The CDR3 is 13 residues long. The germline V gene has CDR1 SGHVS and CDR2 FQNEAQ. The V gene lost 1 base and the J gene lost 7 bases, with 8 bases spanning the gap. The CDR3 nucleotides are TGTGCCAGCAGCTTAGGTGGGGGCCAGCCCCAGCATTTT. As protein: CASSLGGGQPQHF.

The chain employs TRBV30 and TRBJ2-3; D call uncertain. Germline-derived CDR1 and CDR2 are GTSNPN and SVGIG (reference sequence). The CDR3 has 13 amino acids. The ends were cut back, 2 bases at V and 0 bases at J, with 6 bases in the middle. Here the CDR3 DNA reads TGTGCCTGGAGTATCCCGAGCACAGATACGCAGTATTTT. This sequence encodes CAWSIPSTDTQYF. The whole variable domain, remainder taken from reference TRBV30 and TRBJ2-3, is SQTIHQWPATLVQPVGSPLSLECTVEGTSNPNLYWYRQAAGRGLQLLFYSVGIGQISSEVPQNLSASRPQDRQFILSSKKLLLSDSGFYLCAWSIPSTDTQYFGPGTRLTVL.

This clone was seen a few times. This chain uses TRBV29-1 with TRBJ1-2, with unresolved D. Trimming left V 4 bases short and J 6 bases short, with 18 bases between. CDR3 length equals 14 residues. CDR1 and CDR2 from the germline V gene are SQVTM and ANQGSEA. In DNA form, the CDR3 reads TGCAGCGTTGGCCCCCTGCAACTCGGGGATGGCTACACCTTC. As protein: CSVGPLQLGDGYTF.

This clone was detected ten times or more. V is TRBV7-9 and J is TRBJ2-7, with 9 bases matching TRBD2. CDR1 and CDR2 (germline): SEHNR, FQNEAQ (reference sequence). The CDR3 length is 13 residues. CDR3 coding DNA: TGTGCTCTGGGGAGCGGGAGGAATTACGAGCAGTACTTC. Translated: CALGSGRNYEQYF.

The chain carries TRBV5-1 and TRBJ2-2; 7 bases are a match to TRBD1. Germline values: CDR1 SGHRS, CDR2 YFSETQ. The CDR3 has 16 residues. J gave up 2 bases and V 2 bases, and 6 bases lay outside the gene matches. The CDR3 region has the DNA TGCGCCAGCAGCTTCCAACAGGGGCAAAACACCGGGGAGCTGTTTTTT. It specifies CASSFQQGQNTGELFF. The full variable domain, its missing parts supplied by reference TRBV5-1 and TRBJ2-2, is KAGVTQTPRYLIKTRGQQVTLSCSPISGHRSVSWYQQTPGQGLQFLFEYFSETQRNKGNFPGRFSGRQFSNSRSEMNVSTLELGDSALYLCASSFQQGQNTGELFFGEGSRLTVL.

The genes are TRBV15 and TRBJ1-2; no firm D call. The CDR3 runs 14 residues. V was cut by 3 bases and J by 0 bases, with 8 bases left in between. Germline assignment: CDR1 LNHNV and CDR2 YYDKDF (reference sequence). CDR3 nucleotide sequence: TGTGCCACCAGCAGGAGGGTACCTAACTATGGCTACACCTTC. This sequence encodes CATSRRVPNYGYTF.

Of note for this clone: The sample carries other DNA sequences with the same CDR3. The chain carries TRBV4-2 and TRBJ2-5; D perhaps matches TRBD2 (5 bases). Germline-derived CDR1 and CDR2 are LGHNA and YNFKEQ. CDR3 length: 14 amino acids. V was trimmed by 1 base and J by 1 base, leaving 7 bases between them. CDR3 sequence: CASSQGGSQETQYF. CDR3 nucleotides: TGTGCCAGCAGCCAAGGAGGGAGCCAAGAGACCCAGTACTTC.

As to this clone: A far larger clone is one base from this, pointing to a likely read error. This sequence joins TRBV7-9 and TRBJ2-2, with 13 bases that match TRBD2. V shed 6 bases, J shed 6 bases, and the junction held 4 bases outside the gene matches. Germline assignment: CDR1 SEHNR and CDR2 FQNEAQ (reference sequence). The CDR3 runs to 15 residues. The CDR3 bases are TGTGCCAGCAGGTGGACTAGCGGGAGTCCCGGGGAGCTGTTTTTT. Amino acid sequence: CASRWTSGSPGELFF.

This chain joins TRBV7-6 and TRBJ2-5; D gene ambiguous. Germline CDR1 reads SGHVS; CDR2 reads FNYEAQ. CDR3 length equals 13 residues. V gave up 2 bases and J gave up 4 bases, with 8 bases separating them. CDR3 bases: TGTGCCAGCAGCTTATTTGCATCAGAGACCCAGTACTTC. Encoded protein: CASSLFASETQYF.

V is TRBV5-5 and J is TRBJ2-7; 7 bases agree with TRBD1. Germline values: CDR1 SGHKS, CDR2 YYEKEE (reference sequence). This CDR3 has 15 amino acids. V lost 5 bases, J lost 0 bases, and 8 bases stayed unmatched. The DNA of the CDR3 is TGTGCCAGCAGATCGACCGGGACAGTCTCCTACGAGCAGTACTTC. Its translation: CASRSTGTVSYEQYF. Complete variable domain (other parts from reference TRBV5-5 and TRBJ2-7): DAGVTQSPTHLIKTRGQQVTLRCSPISGHKSVSWYQQVLGQGPQFIFQYYEKEERGRGNFPDRFSARQFPNYSSELNVNALLLGDSALYLCASRSTGTVSYEQYFGPGTRLTVT.

The rearrangement uses TRBV28 and TRBJ2-1, with D perhaps matching TRBD1 (5 bases). Germline CDR1 reads MDHEN; CDR2 reads SYDVKM. The CDR3 covers 20 residues. V lost 2 bases and J 0 bases, leaving 23 bases between the germline ends. The CDR3: CASSLSPRGKVFVSYNEQFF. The CDR3 DNA reads as TGTGCCAGCAGTTTAAGCCCTAGGGGTAAGGTTTTTGTCTCCTACAATGAGCAGTTCTTC.

This chain uses TRBV7-9 with TRBJ1-4; TRBD1 might be the D (5 bases). This CDR3 has 15 residues. The V end lost 2 bases, the J end lost 6 bases, and 13 bases lay between the germline ends. From germline, CDR1 is SEHNR and CDR2 FQNEAQ (reference sequence). The CDR3 bases are TGTGCCAGCAGCTTACGGCTGGACACCCATGAAAAACTGTTTTTT. This encodes CASSLRLDTHEKLFF.

The gene calls are TRBV28 and TRBJ1-3; no clear D gene. Germline assignment: CDR1 MDHEN and CDR2 SYDVKM. V shed 6 bases and J shed 7 bases, with 13 bases lying between them. This CDR3 region has 13 residues. CDR3 nucleotides: TGTGCCAGCAGCTCCGGTCCTTCGAACACCATATATTTT. Translated: CASSSGPSNTIYF.

This clone was detected only once. The chain is built from TRBV5-5 and TRBJ2-5; TRBD2 aligns across 7 bases. The CDR3 length is 13 residues. V shed 6 bases and J 5 bases; nucleotides not matched to a gene: 7. Germline CDR1 and CDR2: SGHKS and YYEKEE (reference sequence). Here the CDR3 reads CASTFAGGETQYF. The CDR3 nucleotides read TGTGCCAGCACCTTCGCCGGGGGGGAGACCCAGTACTTC.

V gene TRBV2 combines with J gene TRBJ1-2, with TRBD1 matching 10 bases. Germline V gene sequence: CDR1 SNHLY, CDR2 FYNNEI. Trimming cost V 6 bases and J 1 base; bases outside gene matches: 2. This CDR3 contains 14 residues. CDR3 sequence: CASRDRGGNYGYTF. Written as DNA, the CDR3 is TGTGCCAGCAGGGACAGGGGGGGTAACTATGGCTACACCTTC.

The chain couples TRBV5-4 to TRBJ2-7; tentatively, D is TRBD1 (6 bases). V gave up 4 bases and J gave up 1 base, with 12 bases separating them. The V gene's germline CDR1 is SGHNT and CDR2 YYREEE (reference sequence). The length of the CDR3 is 14 residues. CDR3: CASSLRQASYEQYF. DNA of the CDR3: TGTGCCAGCAGCCTAAGACAGGCGTCCTACGAGCAGTACTTC.